Listed here are 18 T cell receptor beta chains from one sample, sequenced in a study of blood T cells in healthy people across ages. Combining a sample-barcoded 5' primer with a J-beta primer mix, a second PCR ran for 7 to 11 cycles. TCRdb fed the 5' RACE reads into MiXCR, producing one record per CDR3 protein. The sample includes about 780,000 distinct CDR3 sequences, roughly 60% of them seen just once. Specimen: blood. All receptors come from a man between 25 and 39 years old in good health.

This clonotype was detected only a few times. The chain joins TRBV29-1 to TRBJ2-7, with D tentatively TRBD1 or TRBD2 (6 bases each). This CDR3 contains 14 residues. CDR1 SQVTM and CDR2 ANQGSEA come from the germline V gene. V lost 0 bases and J 3 bases, leaving 12 bases between the germline ends. In DNA form, the CDR3 reads TGCAGCGTTGAAGACCGGGGGACATTCTACGAGCAGTACTTC. Encoded protein: CSVEDRGTFYEQYF.

In its sample, this clonotype was seen many times. The J gene is TRBJ2-7, the V gene TRBV3-1; 11 positions match TRBD2. The junction had 8 bases not matched to a gene; V was cut back by 1 base and J by 0 bases. Germline loops: CDR1 LGHDT, CDR2 YNNKEL (reference sequence). CDR3 length: 18 residues. This chain's CDR3 is CASSQGTLAGGVSYEQYF. DNA of the CDR3: TGTGCCAGCAGCCAAGGAACCCTAGCGGGGGGCGTCTCCTACGAGCAGTACTTC.

The V call is TRBV7-2, the J call TRBJ2-3, with 10 bases fitting TRBD2. With 0 bases clipped from V and 3 bases from J, the junction kept 6 bases outside the gene matches. Germline V gives CDR1 SGHTA, CDR2 FQGNSA. This CDR3 comprises 17 residues. This CDR3 reads CASSLAVAGGGTDTQYF. The CDR3 region has the DNA TGTGCCAGCAGCTTAGCGGTAGCGGGGGGCGGTACAGATACGCAGTATTTT.

The chain combines TRBV7-2 with TRBJ1-2; 8 bases match TRBD1. Germline CDR1 and CDR2: SGHTA and FQGNSA. The CDR3 is made up of 16 amino acids. Trimming at V came to 5 bases and at J to 4 bases, leaving 12 bases not matched to a gene. The CDR3: CASSPTSGTGVYGYTF. The DNA for the CDR3 is TGTGCCAGCAGCCCCACATCCGGGACAGGCGTCTATGGCTACACCTTC.

The CDR3 spells CSGSREYREGDTQYF. The DNA of the CDR3 is TGCAGTGGTTCGAGAGAATACAGGGAAGGAGATACGCAGTATTTT. V and J are TRBV20-1 and TRBJ2-3, with a possible D match to TRBD1 (6 bases). This CDR3 comprises 15 residues. V lost 7 bases and J 5 bases, leaving 22 bases between the germline ends. Germline V lookup: CDR1 DFQATT, CDR2 SNEGSKA (reference sequence).

The rearrangement uses TRBV6-6 and TRBJ1-1, with D hard to call. Germline V gene data show CDR1 as MNHNY and CDR2 as SVGAGI (reference sequence). V lost 5 bases and J 2 bases, leaving 15 bases between the germline ends. The CDR3 covers 15 residues. The CDR3 region is CASSTTREINTEAFF. Written as DNA, the CDR3 is TGTGCCAGCAGTACCACTCGGGAAATAAACACTGAAGCTTTCTTT.

The rearrangement uses TRBV7-3 and TRBJ2-3; TRBD2 agrees at 12 bases. V shed 4 bases, J shed 3 bases, and the junction held 5 bases outside the gene matches. This CDR3 spans 16 amino acids. The germline V gene has CDR1 SGHTA and CDR2 FQGTGA. The DNA of the CDR3 is TGTGCCAGCAGCTCGTTGACTAGCGGGGGTACAGATACGCAGTATTTT. This sequence encodes CASSSLTSGGTDTQYF.

V and J are TRBV27 and TRBJ1-2; D gene uncertain. The CDR3 is 14 amino acids. Germline CDR1 reads MNHEY; CDR2 reads SMNVEV (reference sequence). Trimming removed 5 bases from V and 2 bases from J, with 12 bases in between. The CDR3 DNA reads as TGTGCCAGCAGTATCCCTCTCCAAAACTATGGCTACACCTTC. It codes for CASSIPLQNYGYTF.

This clonotype was recorded many times. Its ends do not fully match the called genes, so a read error is possible. The chain uses TRBV5-1 and TRBJ2-7; D remains ambiguous. Germline CDR1 reads SGHRS; CDR2 reads YFSETQ. This CDR3 has 11 residues. CDR3 coding DNA: TGTGCCAGCAGCTCCACCTACGAGCAGTACTTC. The encoded protein is CASSSTYEQYF.

This chain links TRBV6-6 with TRBJ2-3, with 7 bases lining up with TRBD1. The trim removed 7 bases at V and 4 bases at J, leaving 8 bases unmatched. Germline-derived CDR1 and CDR2 are MNHNY and SVGAGI (reference sequence). This CDR3 has 14 amino acids. CDR3 sequence (DNA): TGTGCCAGCACCCAAACTACAGGGGCAGATACGCAGTATTTT. The encoded protein is CASTQTTGADTQYF.

V and J are TRBV3-1 and TRBJ2-1, with D tentatively TRBD1 (5 bases). This CDR3 spans 12 amino acids. Trimming stripped 4 bases from V and 9 bases from J, with 10 bases between. CDR1 is LGHDT, CDR2 YNNKEL, per germline (reference sequence). Here the CDR3 reads CASSLLQGEQFF. CDR3 nucleotide sequence: TGTGCCAGCAGCCTACTTCAGGGTGAGCAGTTCTTC.

V is TRBV5-1 and J is TRBJ2-2; D not resolved. V dropped 1 base and J dropped 1 base, with 8 bases sitting between them. This CDR3 comprises 15 residues. Per germline, CDR1 SGHRS and CDR2 YFSETQ. The CDR3 DNA is TGCGCCAGCAGCTTGAACAATATGAACACCGGGGAGCTGTTTTTT. Its protein is CASSLNNMNTGELFF.

The gene calls are TRBV2 and TRBJ2-1; TRBD2 agrees at 7 bases. Trimming cost V 3 bases and J 3 bases; bases outside gene matches: 5. The CDR3 is 15 amino acids. Germline CDR1 and CDR2: SNHLY and FYNNEI. CDR3 region: CASSDASGYYNEQFF. Here the CDR3 DNA reads TGTGCCAGCAGTGATGCTAGCGGCTACTACAATGAGCAGTTCTTC.

The chain links TRBV15 to TRBJ1-2; no definite D call. Deletions cut 0 bases from V and 0 bases from J, with 11 bases between. The germline V gene encodes CDR1 LNHNV and CDR2 YYDKDF (reference sequence). The CDR3 spans 16 residues. This chain's CDR3 is CATSRDSGQPNYGYTF. The DNA for the CDR3 is TGTGCCACCAGCAGAGATTCGGGCCAGCCTAACTATGGCTACACCTTC.

The chain links TRBV11-2 to TRBJ1-2; TRBD1 aligns across 9 bases. Germline V gene sequence: CDR1 SGHAT, CDR2 FQNNGV. There are 14 residues in the CDR3. The trim removed 5 bases at V and 5 bases at J, leaving 6 bases unmatched. CDR3 amino acids: CASSQGQGEYGYTF. CDR3 nucleotides: TGTGCCAGCAGCCAGGGACAGGGCGAGTATGGCTACACCTTC.

The chain combines TRBV10-3 with TRBJ2-4; 7 bases line up with TRBD1. The ends lost 2 bases at V and 1 base at J; junction bases unmatched: 5. Germline loops: CDR1 ENHRY, CDR2 SYGVKD. The CDR3 has 16 residues. Here the CDR3 DNA reads TGTGCCATCAGTGAGCAAGGGGGCGAGGCCAAAAACATTCAGTACTTC. It yields the protein CAISEQGGEAKNIQYF.

The chain joins TRBV5-1 to TRBJ2-1; D uncertain. This CDR3 contains 11 residues. Looked up from germline, CDR1 is SGHRS and CDR2 is YFSETQ. The germline V and J ends were trimmed by 5 bases and 7 bases, with 7 bases remaining between them. CDR3 sequence reads: CASSPPNEQFF. CDR3 coding DNA: TGCGCCAGCAGTCCTCCGAATGAGCAGTTCTTC.

In this sample, this clonotype turned up a few times. J is TRBJ1-5 and V is TRBV6-2 or TRBV6-3; 8 nucleotides align to TRBD1. V shed 2 bases, J shed 2 bases, and the junction held 2 bases outside the gene matches. The CDR3 contains 15 residues. The germline gives CDR1 MNHEY, CDR2 SVGEGT. CDR3 region: CASSYRTGRNQPQHF. In nucleotides, the CDR3 is TGTGCCAGCAGTTACCGGACAGGGCGCAATCAGCCCCAGCATTTT.